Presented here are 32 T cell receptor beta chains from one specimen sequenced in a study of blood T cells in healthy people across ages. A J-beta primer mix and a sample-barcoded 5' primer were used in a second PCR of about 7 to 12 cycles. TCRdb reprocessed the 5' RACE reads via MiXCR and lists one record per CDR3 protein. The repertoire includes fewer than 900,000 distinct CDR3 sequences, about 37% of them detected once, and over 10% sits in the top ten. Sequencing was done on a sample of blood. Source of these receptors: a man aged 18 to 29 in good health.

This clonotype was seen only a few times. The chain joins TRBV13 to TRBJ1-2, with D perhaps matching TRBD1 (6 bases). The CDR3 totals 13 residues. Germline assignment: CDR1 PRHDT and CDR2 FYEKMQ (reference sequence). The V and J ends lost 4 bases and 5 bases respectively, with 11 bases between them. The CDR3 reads CASSSQTGYGYTF. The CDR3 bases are TGTGCCAGCAGCTCACAAACAGGGTATGGCTACACCTTC.

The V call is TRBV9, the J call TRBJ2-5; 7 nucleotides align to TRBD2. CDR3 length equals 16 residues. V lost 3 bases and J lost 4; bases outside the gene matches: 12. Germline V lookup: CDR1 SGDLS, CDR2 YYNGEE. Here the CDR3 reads CASSAGRMGKRETQYF. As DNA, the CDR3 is TGTGCCAGCAGCGCCGGGAGGATGGGGAAACGAGAGACCCAGTACTTC.

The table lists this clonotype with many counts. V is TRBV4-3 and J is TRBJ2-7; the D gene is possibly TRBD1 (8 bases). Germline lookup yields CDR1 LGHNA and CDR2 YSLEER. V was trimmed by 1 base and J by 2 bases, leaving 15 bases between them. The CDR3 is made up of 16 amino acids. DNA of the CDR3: TGCGCCAGCAGCCAAGTGGGGGGGACAGGTCCCTACGAGCAGTACTTC. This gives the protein CASSQVGGTGPYEQYF.

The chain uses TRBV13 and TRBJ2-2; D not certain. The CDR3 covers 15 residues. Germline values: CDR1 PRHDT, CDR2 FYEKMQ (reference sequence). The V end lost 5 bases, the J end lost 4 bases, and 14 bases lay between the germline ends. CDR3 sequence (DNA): TGTGCCAGCAGCCTCGCCGAGGATAGCACCGGGGAGCTGTTTTTT. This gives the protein CASSLAEDSTGELFF.

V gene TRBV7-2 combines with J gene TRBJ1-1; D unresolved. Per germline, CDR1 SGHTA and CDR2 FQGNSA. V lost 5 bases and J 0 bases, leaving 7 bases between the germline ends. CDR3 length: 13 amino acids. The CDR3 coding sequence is TGTGCCAGCAGCAAGGACCTGAACACTGAAGCTTTCTTT. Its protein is CASSKDLNTEAFF.

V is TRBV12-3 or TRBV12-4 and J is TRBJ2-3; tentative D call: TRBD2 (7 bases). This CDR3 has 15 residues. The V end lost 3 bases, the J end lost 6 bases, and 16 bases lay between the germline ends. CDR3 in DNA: TGTGCCAGCAGTTTGCAAGGGGGGGCGAGCGATACGCAGTATTTT. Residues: CASSLQGGASDTQYF.

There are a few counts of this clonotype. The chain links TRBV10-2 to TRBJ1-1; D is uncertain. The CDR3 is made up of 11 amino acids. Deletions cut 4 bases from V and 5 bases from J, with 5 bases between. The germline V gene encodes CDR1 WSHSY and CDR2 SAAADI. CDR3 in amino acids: CASSGTTEAFF. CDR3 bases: TGCGCCAGCAGTGGGACGACTGAAGCTTTCTTT.

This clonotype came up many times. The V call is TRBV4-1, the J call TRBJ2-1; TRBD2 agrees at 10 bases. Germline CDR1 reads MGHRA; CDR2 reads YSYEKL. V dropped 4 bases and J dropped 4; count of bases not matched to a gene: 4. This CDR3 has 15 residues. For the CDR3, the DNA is TGCGCCAGCAGCCCCCCTAGCGGGAGTTACAATGAGCAGTTCTTC. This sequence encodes CASSPPSGSYNEQFF.

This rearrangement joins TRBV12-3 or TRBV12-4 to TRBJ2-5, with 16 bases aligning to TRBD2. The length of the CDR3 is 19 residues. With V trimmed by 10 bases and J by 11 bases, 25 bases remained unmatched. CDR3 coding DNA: TGTGCCACACTATCTCCGGGACTAGCGGGAGGGCCGGGTGGTAATGAGCAGTACTTC. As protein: CATLSPGLAGGPGGNEQYF.

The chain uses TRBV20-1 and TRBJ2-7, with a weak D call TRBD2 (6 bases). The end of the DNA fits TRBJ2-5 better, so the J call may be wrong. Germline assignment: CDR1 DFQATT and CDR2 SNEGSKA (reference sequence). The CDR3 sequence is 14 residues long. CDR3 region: CSAALGGPRETQYF. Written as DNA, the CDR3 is TGCAGTGCCGCGCTCGGGGGTCCGCGTGAGACCCAGTACTTC.

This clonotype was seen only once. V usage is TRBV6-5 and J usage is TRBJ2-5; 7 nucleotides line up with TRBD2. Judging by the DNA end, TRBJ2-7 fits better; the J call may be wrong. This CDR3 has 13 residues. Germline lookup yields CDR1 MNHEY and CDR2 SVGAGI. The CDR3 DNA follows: TGTGCCAGCAGTTACAGCGGGGTGGTCGAGCAGTACTTC. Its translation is CASSYSGVVEQYF.

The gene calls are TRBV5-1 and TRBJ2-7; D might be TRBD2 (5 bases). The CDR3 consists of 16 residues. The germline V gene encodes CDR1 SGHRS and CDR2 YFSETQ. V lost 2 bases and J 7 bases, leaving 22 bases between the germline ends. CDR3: CASSFYRGQARNEQYF. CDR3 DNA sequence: TGCGCCAGCAGCTTTTACCGAGGGCAGGCCAGAAATGAGCAGTACTTC. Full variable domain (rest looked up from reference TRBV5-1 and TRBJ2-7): KAGVTQTPRYLIKTRGQQVTLSCSPISGHRSVSWYQQTPGQGLQFLFEYFSETQRNKGNFPGRFSGRQFSNSRSEMNVSTLELGDSALYLCASSFYRGQARNEQYFGPGTRLTVT.

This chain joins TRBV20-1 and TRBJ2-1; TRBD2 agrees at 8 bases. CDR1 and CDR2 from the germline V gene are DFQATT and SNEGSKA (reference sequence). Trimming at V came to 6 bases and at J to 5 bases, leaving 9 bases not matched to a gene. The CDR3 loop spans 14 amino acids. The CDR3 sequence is CSALKALADNEQFF. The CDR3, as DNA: TGCAGTGCATTAAAGGCACTAGCGGACAATGAGCAGTTCTTC.

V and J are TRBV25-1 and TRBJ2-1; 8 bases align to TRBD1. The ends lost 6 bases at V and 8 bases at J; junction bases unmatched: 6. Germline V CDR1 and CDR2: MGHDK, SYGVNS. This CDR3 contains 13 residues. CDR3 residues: CASSGTGAHEQFF. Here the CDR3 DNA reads TGTGCCAGCAGCGGGACAGGAGCGCATGAGCAGTTCTTC.

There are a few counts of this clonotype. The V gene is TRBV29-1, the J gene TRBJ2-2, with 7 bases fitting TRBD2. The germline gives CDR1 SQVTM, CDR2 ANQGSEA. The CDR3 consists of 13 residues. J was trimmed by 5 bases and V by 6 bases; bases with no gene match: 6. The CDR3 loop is CSVGEGWTGELFF. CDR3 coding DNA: TGCAGCGTGGGGGAGGGGTGGACCGGGGAGCTGTTTTTT.

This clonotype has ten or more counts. The CDR3, as DNA: TGCGCCAGCAGCTTGGTTAGGGGAAACAATGAGCAGTTCTTC. It codes for CASSLVRGNNEQFF. The V gene is TRBV5-1, the J gene TRBJ2-1; D is perhaps TRBD1 (5 bases). The germline V gene encodes CDR1 SGHRS and CDR2 YFSETQ. The CDR3 has 14 residues. V lost 0 bases to trimming and J lost 5 bases, with 9 bases between them.

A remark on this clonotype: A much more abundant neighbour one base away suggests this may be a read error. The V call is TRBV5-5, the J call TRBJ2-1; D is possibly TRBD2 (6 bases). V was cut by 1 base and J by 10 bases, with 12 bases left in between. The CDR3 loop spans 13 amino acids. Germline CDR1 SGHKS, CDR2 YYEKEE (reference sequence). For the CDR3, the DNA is TGTGCCAGCAGCTTGTCTATGGAGGGAGAGCAGTTCTTC. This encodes CASSLSMEGEQFF.

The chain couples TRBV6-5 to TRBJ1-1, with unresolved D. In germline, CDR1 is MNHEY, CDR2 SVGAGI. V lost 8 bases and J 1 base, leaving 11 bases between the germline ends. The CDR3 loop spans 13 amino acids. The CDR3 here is CASRTAQNTEAFF. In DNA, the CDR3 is TGTGCCAGCCGTACGGCCCAGAACACTGAAGCTTTCTTT.

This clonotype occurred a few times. DNA of the CDR3: TGTGCCAGCAGTCCTAGCGGGGGGGGTTACAATGAGCAGTACTTC. Translation: CASSPSGGGYNEQYF. This chain links TRBV6-1 with TRBJ2-1; 12 nucleotides agree with TRBD2. TRBJ2-7 explains the end of the DNA better; the J call may be wrong. There are 15 residues in the CDR3. Germline V gene lookup returns CDR1 MNHNS and CDR2 SASEGT.

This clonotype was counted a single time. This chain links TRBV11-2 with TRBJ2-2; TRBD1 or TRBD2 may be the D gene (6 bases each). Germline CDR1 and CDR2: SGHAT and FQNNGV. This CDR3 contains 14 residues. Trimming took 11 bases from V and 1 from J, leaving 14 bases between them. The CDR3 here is CAGGPRRNTGELFF. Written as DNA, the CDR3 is TGTGCCGGGGGGCCGCGCAGGAACACCGGGGAGCTGTTTTTT.

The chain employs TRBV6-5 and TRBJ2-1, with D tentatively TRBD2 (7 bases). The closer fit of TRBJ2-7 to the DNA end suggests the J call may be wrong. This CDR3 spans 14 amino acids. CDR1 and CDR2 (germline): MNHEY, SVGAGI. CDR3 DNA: TGTGCCAGCAGTTACCTCCGGGGGGCGAATGAGCAGTACTTC. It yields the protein CASSYLRGANEQYF.

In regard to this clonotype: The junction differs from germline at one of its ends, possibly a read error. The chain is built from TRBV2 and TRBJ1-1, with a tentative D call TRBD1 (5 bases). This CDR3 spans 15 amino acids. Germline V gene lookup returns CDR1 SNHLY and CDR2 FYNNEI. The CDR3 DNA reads TGTACCAGCAGTGACCCAGGGTCTATGAACACTGAAGCTTTCTTT. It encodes CTSSDPGSMNTEAFF.

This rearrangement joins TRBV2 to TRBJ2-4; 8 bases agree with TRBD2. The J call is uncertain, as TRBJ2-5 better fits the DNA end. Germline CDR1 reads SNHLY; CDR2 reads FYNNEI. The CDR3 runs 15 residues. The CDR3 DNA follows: TGTGCCAGCAGCACCCGAGCGGGGGCGTCGGAGACCCAGTACTTC. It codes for CASSTRAGASETQYF.

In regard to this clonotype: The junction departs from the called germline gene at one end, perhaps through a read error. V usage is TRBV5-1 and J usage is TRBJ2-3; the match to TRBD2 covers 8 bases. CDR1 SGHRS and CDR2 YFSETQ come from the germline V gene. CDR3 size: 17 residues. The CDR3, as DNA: TGCGCCGGCAGCTTGGCCGTAGGAGCGGGGGCCACTGATACGCAGTATTTT. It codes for CAGSLAVGAGATDTQYF.

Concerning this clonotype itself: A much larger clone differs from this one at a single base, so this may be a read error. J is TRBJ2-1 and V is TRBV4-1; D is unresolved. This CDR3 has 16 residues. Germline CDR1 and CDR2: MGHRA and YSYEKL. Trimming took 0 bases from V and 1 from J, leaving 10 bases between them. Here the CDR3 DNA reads TGCGCCAGCAGCCAAGATCCCGAGGCTTCCTACAATGAGCAGTTCTTC. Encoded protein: CASSQDPEASYNEQFF.

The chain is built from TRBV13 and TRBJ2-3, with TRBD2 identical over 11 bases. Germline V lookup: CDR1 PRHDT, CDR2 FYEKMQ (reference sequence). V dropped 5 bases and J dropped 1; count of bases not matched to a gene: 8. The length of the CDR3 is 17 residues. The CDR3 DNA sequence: TGTGCCAGCAGCCGCCCCCTGACTAGCGGGGGCACAGATACGCAGTATTTT. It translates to CASSRPLTSGGTDTQYF.

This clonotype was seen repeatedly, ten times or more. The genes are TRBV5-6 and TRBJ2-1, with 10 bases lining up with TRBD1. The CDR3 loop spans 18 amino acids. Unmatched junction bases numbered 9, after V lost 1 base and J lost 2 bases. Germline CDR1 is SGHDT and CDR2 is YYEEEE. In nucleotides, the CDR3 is TGTGCCAGCAGCTTGCCGCTCCGGGACAGGGGAACCTACAATGAGCAGTTCTTC. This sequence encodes CASSLPLRDRGTYNEQFF.

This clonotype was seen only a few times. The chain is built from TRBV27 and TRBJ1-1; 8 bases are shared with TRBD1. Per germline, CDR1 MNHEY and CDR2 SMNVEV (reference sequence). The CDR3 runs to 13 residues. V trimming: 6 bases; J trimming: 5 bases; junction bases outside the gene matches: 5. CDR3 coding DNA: TGTGCCAGCAGGGCGACAGGGGCTACTGAAGCTTTCTTT. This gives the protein CASRATGATEAFF.

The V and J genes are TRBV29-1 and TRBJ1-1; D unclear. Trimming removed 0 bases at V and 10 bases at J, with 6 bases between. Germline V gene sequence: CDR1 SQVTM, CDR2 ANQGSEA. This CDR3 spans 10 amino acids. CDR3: CSVEDGRAFF. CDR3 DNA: TGCAGCGTTGAAGATGGCAGAGCTTTCTTT.

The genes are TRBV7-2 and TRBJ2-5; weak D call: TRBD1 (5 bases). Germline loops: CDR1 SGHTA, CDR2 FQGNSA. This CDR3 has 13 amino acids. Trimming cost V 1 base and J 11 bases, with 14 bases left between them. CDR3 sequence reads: CASSLGADNEQYF. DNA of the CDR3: TGTGCCAGCAGCTTAGGTGCGGACAATGAGCAGTACTTC.

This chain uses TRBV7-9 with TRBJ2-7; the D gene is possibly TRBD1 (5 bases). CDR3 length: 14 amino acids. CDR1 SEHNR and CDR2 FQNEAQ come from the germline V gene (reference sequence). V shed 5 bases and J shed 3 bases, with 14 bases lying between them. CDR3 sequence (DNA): TGTGCCAGCAGCCTAGATACCAGGGACTACGAGCAGTACTTC. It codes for CASSLDTRDYEQYF. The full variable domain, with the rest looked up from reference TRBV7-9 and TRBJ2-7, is DTGVSQNPRHKITKRGQNVTFRCDPISEHNRLYWYRQTLGQGPEFLTYFQNEAQLEKSRLLSDRFSAERPKGSFSTLEIQRTEQGDSAMYLCASSLDTRDYEQYFGPGTRLTVT.

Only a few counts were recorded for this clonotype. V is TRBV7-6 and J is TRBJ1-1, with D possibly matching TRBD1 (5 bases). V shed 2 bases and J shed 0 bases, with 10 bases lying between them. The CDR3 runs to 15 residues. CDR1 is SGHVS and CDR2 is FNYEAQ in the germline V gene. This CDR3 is CASSLFRGMNTEAFF. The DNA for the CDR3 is TGTGCCAGCAGCTTATTTAGGGGTATGAACACTGAAGCTTTCTTT. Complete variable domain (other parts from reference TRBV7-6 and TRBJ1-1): GAGVSQSPRYKVTKRGQDVALRCDPISGHVSLYWYRQALGQGPEFLTYFNYEAQQDKSGLPNDRFSAERPEGSISTLTIQRTEQRDSAMYRCASSLFRGMNTEAFFGQGTRLTVV.